The T cell receptor (beta chain) described here comes from a study of T cell clonality in common variable immunodeficiency. Study-wide points: Shared TCRbeta clones were fewer between CVID subjects than controls. Fewer deletions and N-nucleotide insertions were reportedly seen in common variable immunodeficiency TCR beta sequences. CVID subjects had higher TCRbeta clonality than healthy controls, most marked in about a third.

CVID subjects had received replacement immunoglobulin for at least one year. Germline V lookup: CDR1 SNHLY, CDR2 FYNNEI. CDR3 length equals 14 residues. The V and J ends lost 6 bases and 1 base respectively, with 12 bases between them. The table lists this clone with a few counts. Its target is not known. Sequencing ends 3 residues short of the CDR3 end; the germline J gene provides the rest. Generated by immunoSEQ multiplex PCR, the TCRdb table keeps only in-frame clones and is missing some. Observed in the sample are around 19,000 clones, none of them singletons. This chain connects TRBV2 to TRBJ1-1; no firm D call. The sequence derives from a human donor with common variable immunodeficiency. Sequencing was performed on peripheral blood mononuclear cells. CDR3 DNA, as far as it was read: TGTGCCAGCAGGGCGGAACTTCCGAACACTGAA. It translates to CASRAELPNTE. In full, the CDR3 reads CASRAELPNTEAFF.